This entry describes one TCR beta chain. This sample was taken from a study of cytomegalovirus exposure and HLA in healthy donors. PCR was performed using 60 Vbeta and 13 Jbeta primers. Clones were sequenced by immunoSEQ multiplex PCR, and TCRdb holds only the in-frame ones, with some missing. The sample holds some 100,000 clones, 70% to 85% seen once. Sample: PBMCs. The sequence was collected from a woman aged 18-30 years in good health and CMV-seronegative.

The CDR3 region is CASSSQVGGPSYEQYF. The CDR3 DNA sequence: TGCGCCAGCAGCTCCCAGGTGGGAGGGCCCTCCTACGAGCAGTACTTC. The chain combines TRBV5-1 with TRBJ2-7; 7 bases are a match to TRBD2. The CDR3 is 16 residues long. V shed 3 bases, J shed 0 bases, and the junction held 9 bases outside the gene matches. Germline CDR1 SGHRS, CDR2 YFSETQ.